One sample yielded the 12 T cell receptor beta chains listed below, sequenced in a study of CD4+ T cells in melanoma. Profiling relied on immunoSEQ multiplex PCR, and the TCRdb table lists in-frame clones only, not all of them. The sample includes about 140,000 clones, 92% of them seen just once. Receptors originate from a human donor with melanoma.

This chain connects TRBV30 to TRBJ1-3; D unclear. Germline V gene sequence: CDR1 GTSNPN, CDR2 SVGIG (reference sequence). Between the trimmed V and J ends, which lost 3 bases and 4 bases, there was a span of 13 bases. The CDR3 consists of 14 residues. The chain's CDR3 is CAWRRPPQGNTIYF. For the CDR3, the DNA is TGTGCCTGGAGACGACCCCCTCAGGGAAACACCATATATTTT. Full variable domain (outside the CDR3, taken from reference TRBV30 and TRBJ1-3): SQTIHQWPATLVQPVGSPLSLECTVEGTSNPNLYWYRQAAGRGLQLLFYSVGIGQISSEVPQNLSASRPQDRQFILSSKKLLLSDSGFYLCAWRRPPQGNTIYFGEGSWLTVV.

V usage is TRBV5-4 and J usage is TRBJ1-4; D might be TRBD1 (6 bases). The CDR3 runs to 17 residues. Trimming took off 4 bases at V and 5 bases at J, with 21 bases between the two ends. The germline gives CDR1 SGHNT, CDR2 YYREEE (reference sequence). The CDR3 is CASSPGDTPRRNEKLFF. The CDR3 DNA reads as TGTGCCAGCAGCCCAGGGGACACCCCCAGGCGGAATGAAAAACTGTTTTTT.

This clone came up once. The rearrangement joins TRBV7-3 to TRBJ1-1; D is unclear. The ends were cut back, 1 base at V and 3 bases at J, with 9 bases in the middle. The length of the CDR3 is 14 residues. Germline V gene sequence: CDR1 SGHTA, CDR2 FQGTGA. The CDR3 region is CASSLRSRDTEAFF. DNA of the CDR3: TGTGCCAGCAGCTTAAGAAGTAGAGACACTGAAGCTTTCTTT.

The chain employs TRBV2 and TRBJ2-2, with D maybe TRBD1 (6 bases). The CDR3 spans 15 residues. Germline V CDR1 and CDR2: SNHLY, FYNNEI. V lost 2 bases to trimming and J lost 5 bases, with 12 bases between them. The CDR3 reads CASSEIRGETGELFF. In DNA, the CDR3 is TGTGCCAGCAGTGAAATCAGGGGCGAAACCGGGGAGCTGTTTTTT.

The chain employs TRBV5-4 and TRBJ2-5, with D possibly being TRBD2 (5 bases). The CDR3 loop spans 13 amino acids. Between the trimmed V and J ends, which lost 3 bases and 1 base, there was a span of 7 bases. Germline-derived CDR1 and CDR2 are SGHNT and YYREEE (reference sequence). The CDR3 DNA reads as TGTGCCAGCAGCTGGACTTCCCAAGAGACCCAGTACTTC. This codes for CASSWTSQETQYF.

V usage is TRBV5-1 and J usage is TRBJ1-6; weak D call: TRBD1 (5 bases). The CDR3 contains 15 residues. The V and J ends lost 0 bases and 5 bases respectively, with 9 bases between them. Germline loops: CDR1 SGHRS, CDR2 YFSETQ. The CDR3 DNA reads as TGCGCCAGCAGCTTGGGGGGACCCAATAATTCACCCCTCCACTTT. As protein: CASSLGGPNNSPLHF.

The V gene is TRBV20-1, the J gene TRBJ2-7; 8 bases align to TRBD1. J lost 6 bases, V lost 5 bases, and 3 bases had no gene match. CDR1 and CDR2 from the germline V gene are DFQATT and SNEGSKA (reference sequence). This CDR3 spans 11 amino acids. The CDR3 protein is CSAVTGGEQYF. In DNA, the CDR3 is TGCAGTGCTGTCACAGGGGGCGAGCAGTACTTC.

This chain joins TRBV5-1 and TRBJ1-5; 9 bases match TRBD1. This CDR3 spans 22 amino acids. Germline V gene sequence: CDR1 SGHRS, CDR2 YFSETQ. The V gene end was trimmed by 4 bases and the J gene end by 2 bases; junction bases not matched to a gene: 25. The CDR3 region is CASSVHLKGGQGRERGNQPQHF. The DNA of the CDR3 is TGCGCCAGCAGCGTACATCTCAAGGGGGGACAGGGAAGAGAAAGAGGCAATCAGCCCCAGCATTTT.

This chain connects TRBV6-6 to TRBJ2-3; no firm D call. V was clipped by 2 bases and J by 0 bases, with 3 bases between them. The germline V gene encodes CDR1 MNHNY and CDR2 SVGAGI (reference sequence). CDR3 length equals 13 residues. As DNA, the CDR3 is TGTGCCAGCAGTTACCGGAGCACAGATACGCAGTATTTT. It yields the protein CASSYRSTDTQYF.

The chain is built from TRBV18 and TRBJ1-4; D not resolved. Trimming took 1 base from V and 6 from J, leaving 12 bases between them. This CDR3 has 15 residues. Germline assignment: CDR1 KGHSH and CDR2 LQKENI. The CDR3 sequence is CASSPRLGFDEKLFF. The CDR3 DNA is TGTGCCAGCTCACCACGATTGGGCTTCGATGAAAAACTGTTTTTT. The variable domain in full, completed from reference TRBV18 and TRBJ1-4, reads NAGVMQNPRHLVRRRGQEARLRCSPMKGHSHVYWYRQLPEEGLKFMVYLQKENIIDESGMPKERFSAEFPKEGPSILRIQQVVRGDSAAYFCASSPRLGFDEKLFFGSGTQLSVL.

The chain links TRBV5-1 to TRBJ1-2; D is undetermined. There are 16 residues in the CDR3. The V end lost 0 bases, the J end lost 6 bases, and 18 bases lay between the germline ends. Germline CDR1 is SGHRS and CDR2 is YFSETQ. The CDR3 is CASSLGPATATDGYTF. CDR3 DNA: TGCGCCAGCAGCTTGGGGCCGGCCACAGCCACCGATGGCTACACCTTC.

The V and J genes are TRBV5-4 and TRBJ1-6; TRBD1 agrees at 12 bases. CDR1 and CDR2 (germline): SGHNT, YYREEE (reference sequence). The CDR3 extends over 17 amino acids. Unmatched junction bases numbered 14, after V lost 4 bases and J lost 12 bases. DNA for the CDR3: TGTGCCAGCAGCACCTCGGGACAGGGGGCAGTTGAGTTACCCCTCCACTTT. The encoded protein is CASSTSGQGAVELPLHF.